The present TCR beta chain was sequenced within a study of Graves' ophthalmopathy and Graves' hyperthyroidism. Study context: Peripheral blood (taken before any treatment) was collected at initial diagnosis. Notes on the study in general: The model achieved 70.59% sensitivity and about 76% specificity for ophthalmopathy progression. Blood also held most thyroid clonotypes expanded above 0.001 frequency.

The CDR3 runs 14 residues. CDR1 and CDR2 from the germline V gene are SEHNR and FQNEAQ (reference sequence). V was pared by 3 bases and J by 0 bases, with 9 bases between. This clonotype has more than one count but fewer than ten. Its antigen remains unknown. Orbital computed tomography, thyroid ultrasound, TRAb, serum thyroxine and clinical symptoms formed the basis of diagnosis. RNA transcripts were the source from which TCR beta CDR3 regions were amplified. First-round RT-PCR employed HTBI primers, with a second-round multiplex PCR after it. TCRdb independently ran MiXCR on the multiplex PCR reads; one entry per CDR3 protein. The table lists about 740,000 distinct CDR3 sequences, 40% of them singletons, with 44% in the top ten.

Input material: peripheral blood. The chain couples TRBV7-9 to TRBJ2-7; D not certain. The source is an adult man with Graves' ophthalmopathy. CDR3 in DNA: TGTGCCAGCAGCTTTCCGGAAAACTCCTACGAGCAGTACTTC. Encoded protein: CASSFPENSYEQYF.